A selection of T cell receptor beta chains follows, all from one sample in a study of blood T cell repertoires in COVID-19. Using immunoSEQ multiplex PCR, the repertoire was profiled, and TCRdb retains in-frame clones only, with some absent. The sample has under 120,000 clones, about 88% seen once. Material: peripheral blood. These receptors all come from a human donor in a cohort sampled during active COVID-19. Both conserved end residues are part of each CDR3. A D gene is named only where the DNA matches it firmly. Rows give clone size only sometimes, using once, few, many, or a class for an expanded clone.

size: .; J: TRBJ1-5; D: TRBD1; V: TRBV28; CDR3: CASRDRGDWGGNQPQHF; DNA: TGTGCCAGCAGAGACAGGGGGGATTGGGGCGGCAATCAGCCCCAGCATTTT
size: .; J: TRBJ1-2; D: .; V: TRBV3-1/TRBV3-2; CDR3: CASSPRTDYFNYGYTF; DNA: TGTGCCAGCAGCCCGCGGACAGACTACTTTAACTATGGCTACACCTTC
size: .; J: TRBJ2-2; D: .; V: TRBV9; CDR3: CASSGGANTGELFF; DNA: TGTGCCAGCAGCGGGGGGGCGAACACCGGGGAGCTGTTTTTT
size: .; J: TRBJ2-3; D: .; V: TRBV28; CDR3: CASTIAAARRSTDTQYF; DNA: TGTGCCAGCACCATCGCCGCGGCTAGGAGAAGCACAGATACGCAGTATTTT
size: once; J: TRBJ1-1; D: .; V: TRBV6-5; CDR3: CASSYSQGQTEAFF; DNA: TGTGCCAGCAGTTACTCGCAGGGGCAGACTGAAGCTTTCTTT
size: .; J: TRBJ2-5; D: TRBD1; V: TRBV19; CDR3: CASKNGQDRETQYF; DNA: TGTGCCAGTAAGAATGGACAGGATCGGGAGACCCAGTACTTC
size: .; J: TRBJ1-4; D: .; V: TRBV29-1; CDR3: CSVRRNNEKLFF; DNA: TGCAGCGTGAGGCGGAATAATGAAAAACTGTTTTTT
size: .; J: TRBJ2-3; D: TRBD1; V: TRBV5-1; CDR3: CASKATGGTDTQYF; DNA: TGCGCCAGCAAAGCGACAGGGGGAACAGATACGCAGTATTTT
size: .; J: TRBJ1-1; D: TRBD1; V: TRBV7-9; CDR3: CASSLSWTGGNTEAFF; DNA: TGTGCCAGCAGCTTATCTTGGACAGGGGGGAACACTGAAGCTTTCTTT
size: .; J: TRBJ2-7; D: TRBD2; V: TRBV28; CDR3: CASSLTSEAYEQYF; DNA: TGTGCCAGCAGTCTGACTAGCGAAGCCTACGAGCAGTACTTC
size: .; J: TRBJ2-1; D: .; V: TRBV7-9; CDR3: CASSFMSGVIDEQFF; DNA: TGTGCCAGCAGCTTTATGTCCGGGGTTATAGATGAGCAGTTCTTC
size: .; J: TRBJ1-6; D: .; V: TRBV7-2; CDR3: CASSSDPWRNSPLHF; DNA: TGTGCCAGCAGCTCTGATCCTTGGAGAAATTCACCCCTCCACTTT
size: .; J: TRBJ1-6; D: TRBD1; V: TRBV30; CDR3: CAWSVGQGNSPLHF; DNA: TGTGCCTGGAGTGTGGGACAGGGAAATTCACCCCTCCACTTT
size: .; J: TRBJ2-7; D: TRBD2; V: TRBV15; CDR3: CATLGLIGSEQYF; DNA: TGTGCCACCCTGGGACTAATCGGGTCCGAGCAGTACTTC
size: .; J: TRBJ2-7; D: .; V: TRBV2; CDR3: CASSSYYYEQYF; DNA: TGTGCCAGCAGTTCTTACTACTACGAGCAGTACTTC
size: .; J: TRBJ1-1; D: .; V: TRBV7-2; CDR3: CASSLINTEAFF; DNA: TGTGCCAGCAGCTTAATAAACACTGAAGCTTTCTTT
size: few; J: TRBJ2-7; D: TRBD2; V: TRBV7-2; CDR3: CASSFSGTPYEQYF; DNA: TGTGCCAGCAGCTTCAGCGGGACTCCCTACGAGCAGTACTTC
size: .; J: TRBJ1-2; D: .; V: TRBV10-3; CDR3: CAISKTDVNYGYTF; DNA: TGTGCCATCAGTAAGACAGATGTTAACTATGGCTACACCTTC
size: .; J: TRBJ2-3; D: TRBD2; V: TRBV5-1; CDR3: CASSLGQGGDTQYF; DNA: TGCGCCAGCAGCTTGGGGCAGGGAGGGGATACGCAGTATTTT
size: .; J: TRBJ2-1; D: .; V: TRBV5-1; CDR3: CASSQDRAGYNEQFF; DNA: TGCGCCAGCAGCCAGGACCGGGCGGGCTACAATGAGCAGTTCTTC
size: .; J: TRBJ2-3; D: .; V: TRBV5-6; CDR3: CASSVNRADTQYF; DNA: TGTGCCAGCAGCGTGAATCGGGCAGATACGCAGTATTTT
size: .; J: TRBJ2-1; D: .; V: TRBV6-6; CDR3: CASSSTGLSYNEQFF; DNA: TGTGCCAGCAGTTCGACGGGACTCTCCTACAATGAGCAGTTCTTC
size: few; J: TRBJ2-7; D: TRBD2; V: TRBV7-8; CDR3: CASSPYGLAGGGEQYF; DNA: TGTGCCAGCAGCCCATATGGACTAGCGGGAGGTGGCGAGCAGTACTTC
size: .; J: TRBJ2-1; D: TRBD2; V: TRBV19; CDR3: CASSIFGTIAVGGYNEQFF; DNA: TGTGCCAGTAGTATTTTCGGGACTATAGCTGTTGGGGGCTACAATGAGCAGTTCTTC
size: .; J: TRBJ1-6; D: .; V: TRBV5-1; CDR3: CASSLDGLGGNSPLHF; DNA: TGCGCCAGCAGCTTGGACGGGCTGGGAGGTAATTCACCCCTCCACTTT
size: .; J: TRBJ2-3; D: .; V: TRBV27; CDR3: CASSLSPGVPGTDTQYF; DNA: TGTGCCAGCAGTTTGTCGCCGGGGGTCCCGGGCACAGATACGCAGTATTTT
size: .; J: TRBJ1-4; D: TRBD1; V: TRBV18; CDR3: CASSPLDQGDEKLFF; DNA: TGTGCCAGCTCACCCCTAGATCAGGGGGATGAAAAACTGTTTTTT
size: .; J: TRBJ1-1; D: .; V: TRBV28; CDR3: CASKWEYNTEAFF; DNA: TGTGCCAGCAAATGGGAGTATAACACTGAAGCTTTCTTT
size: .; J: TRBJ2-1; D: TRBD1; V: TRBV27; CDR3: CASSSKKTGGNEQFF; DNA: TGTGCCAGCAGTTCCAAAAAGACAGGGGGCAATGAGCAGTTCTTC
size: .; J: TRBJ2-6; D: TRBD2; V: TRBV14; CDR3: CASSHLGRGGRTGANVLTF; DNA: TGTGCCAGCAGCCACCTTGGGCGGGGGGGCCGTACTGGGGCCAACGTCCTGACTTTC
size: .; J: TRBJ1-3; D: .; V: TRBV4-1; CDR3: CASSQDPGTGNTIYF; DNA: TGCGCCAGCAGCCAAGATCCAGGGACTGGAAACACCATATATTTT
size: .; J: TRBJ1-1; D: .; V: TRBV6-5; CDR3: CASSYPGDTEAFF; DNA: TGTGCCAGCAGTTACCCGGGTGACACTGAAGCTTTCTTT
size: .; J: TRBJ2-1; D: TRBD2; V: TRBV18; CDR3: CASSPIAGGNEQFF; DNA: TGTGCCAGCTCACCGATAGCGGGAGGGAATGAGCAGTTCTTC
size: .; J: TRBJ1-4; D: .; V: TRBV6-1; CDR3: CASSELSARLSEKLFF; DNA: TGTGCCAGCAGTGAATTGTCGGCCAGGTTATCTGAAAAACTGTTTTTT
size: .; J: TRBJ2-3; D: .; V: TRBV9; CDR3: CASSVVSSVTDTQYF; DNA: TGTGCCAGCAGCGTAGTGTCTAGCGTTACAGATACGCAGTATTTT
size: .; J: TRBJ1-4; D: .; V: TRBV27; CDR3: CASSLSTGATNEKLFF; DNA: TGTGCCAGCAGTTTATCTACGGGAGCAACTAATGAAAAACTGTTTTTT